This TCR beta chain appears in the sequencing data of a study of glioma-infiltrating T cells after dendritic cell vaccination. Study-wide background: Patients received autologous tumor lysate-pulsed dendritic cell vaccination between about 2003 and 2012.

Turning to this clone: The same CDR3 can be traced to other DNA sequences in this sample.

Using immunoSEQ multiplex PCR, the repertoire was profiled, and TCRdb retains in-frame clones only, with some absent. The sample carries approximately 85,000 clones, about 85% recorded once. Time point in this sample: after dendritic cell vaccination, including at tumor progression/relapse. Fresh-frozen tumor tissue and more than two years of survival data were available for all. The CDR3 is 14 residues long. V lost 3 bases, J lost 1 base, and 3 bases stayed unmatched. Germline V gene data show CDR1 as SGHRS and CDR2 as YFSETQ. This chain joins TRBV5-1 and TRBJ1-1, with 7 bases identical to TRBD1. This TCR derives from a human donor with glioblastoma. The input for sequencing was blood, taken after dendritic cell vaccination. The chain's CDR3 is CASSSGQPNTEAFF. In nucleotides, the CDR3 is TGCGCCAGCAGCTCGGGACAGCCGAACACTGAAGCTTTCTTT.